A selection of T cell receptor beta chains follows, all from one sample in a study of blood T cells in healthy people across ages. TCRdb re-called the 5' RACE reads through MiXCR, storing one row per CDR3 protein. The sample lists about 1.6 million distinct CDR3 sequences; 30% to 40% were seen once. Sequenced: blood. The origin of the receptors is a woman aged 30 to 39 in good health. The CDR3 runs from the conserved cysteine through the conserved F or W. Each record gives: D gene, clone size, V gene, CDR3 length, J gene, CDR3 DNA, CDR3 protein. The D gene is left open where the match is weak. Only some rows state a clone size, as once, few, many or a class for expanded clones.

D gene: .
clone size: many
V gene: TRBV11-1
CDR3 length: 15
J gene: TRBJ2-1
CDR3 DNA: TGTGCCAGCAGCTTTTTACTAGTGGGCTACAATGAGCAGTTCTTC
CDR3 protein: CASSFLLVGYNEQFF

D gene: .
clone size: .
V gene: TRBV7-9
CDR3 length: 16
J gene: TRBJ2-2
CDR3 DNA: TGTGCCAGCAGCTTAGCGGTTTTTTCGAGTGGCGGGGAGCTGTTTTTT
CDR3 protein: CASSLAVFSSGGELFF

D gene: .
clone size: .
V gene: TRBV15
CDR3 length: 14
J gene: TRBJ2-7
CDR3 DNA: TGTGCCACCAGCAGTAAGGACAGACGCTCCGAGCAGTACTTC
CDR3 protein: CATSSKDRRSEQYF

D gene: .
clone size: many
V gene: TRBV29-1
CDR3 length: 11
J gene: TRBJ2-7
CDR3 DNA: TGCAGCGCAACCACCACCTACGAGCAGTACTTC
CDR3 protein: CSATTTYEQYF

D gene: .
clone size: .
V gene: TRBV4-1
CDR3 length: 14
J gene: TRBJ2-5
CDR3 DNA: TGCGTCAGCAGCCAAGGTTCTAGCCAGGAGACCCAGTACTTC
CDR3 protein: CVSSQGSSQETQYF

D gene: .
clone size: .
V gene: TRBV29-1
CDR3 length: 13
J gene: TRBJ1-1
CDR3 DNA: TGCAGCGTTAATAAGGGGAAGAATACTGAAGCTTTCTTT
CDR3 protein: CSVNKGKNTEAFF

D gene: .
clone size: few
V gene: TRBV25-1
CDR3 length: 14
J gene: TRBJ1-4
CDR3 DNA: TGTGCCAGCAGTGAATTCTCAAGGCATGAAAAACTGTTTTTT
CDR3 protein: CASSEFSRHEKLFF

D gene: .
clone size: .
V gene: TRBV5-8
CDR3 length: 15
J gene: TRBJ1-5
CDR3 DNA: TGTGCCAGCAGCTACAAGGGGCAAGCAAATCAGCCCCAGCATTTT
CDR3 protein: CASSYKGQANQPQHF

D gene: .
clone size: .
V gene: TRBV5-1
CDR3 length: 15
J gene: TRBJ2-3
CDR3 DNA: TGCGCCAGCAGCTTGGATGGCAGGGAAACAGATACGCAGTATTTT
CDR3 protein: CASSLDGRETDTQYF

D gene: .
clone size: .
V gene: TRBV7-9
CDR3 length: 18
J gene: TRBJ2-7
CDR3 DNA: TGTGCCAGCAGCCTAGGGGGTCCGAGTAGCGGGTCCGAAGAGACCCGGTACTTC
CDR3 protein: CASSLGGPSSGSEETRYF

D gene: TRBD1
clone size: few
V gene: TRBV2
CDR3 length: 13
J gene: TRBJ1-2
CDR3 DNA: TGTGCCAGGGGGACAGGGGTCGGTAAGGGCTACACCTTC
CDR3 protein: CARGTGVGKGYTF

D gene: .
clone size: .
V gene: TRBV6-5
CDR3 length: 13
J gene: TRBJ2-7
CDR3 DNA: TGTGCCAGCAGTAACCCGGGACTCAGGAAGCAGTACTTC
CDR3 protein: CASSNPGLRKQYF

D gene: TRBD1
clone size: .
V gene: TRBV27
CDR3 length: 17
J gene: TRBJ1-1
CDR3 DNA: TGTGCCAGCAGTTTATCTTCCGACAGGGGGCGAAACACTGAAGCTTTCTTT
CDR3 protein: CASSLSSDRGRNTEAFF

D gene: .
clone size: .
V gene: TRBV7-3
CDR3 length: 14
J gene: TRBJ2-3
CDR3 DNA: TGTGCCAGCAGCCCCGGACCAGACACAGATACGCAGTATTTT
CDR3 protein: CASSPGPDTDTQYF

D gene: .
clone size: few
V gene: TRBV5-6
CDR3 length: 22
J gene: TRBJ2-7
CDR3 DNA: TGTGCCAGCAGCTTCGGCCCCCCGGGGACGACTTCCTACTCACACCTCTCCTACGAGCAGTACTTC
CDR3 protein: CASSFGPPGTTSYSHLSYEQYF

D gene: TRBD2
clone size: .
V gene: TRBV7-3
CDR3 length: 16
J gene: TRBJ2-3
CDR3 DNA: TGTGCCAGCAGCTCCCCTCTAGCGGGAGGGTCAAATACGCAGTATTTT
CDR3 protein: CASSSPLAGGSNTQYF

D gene: .
clone size: .
V gene: TRBV28
CDR3 length: 15
J gene: TRBJ2-4
CDR3 DNA: TGTGCCAGCAGTCCCGAGACTATAGCCAAAAACATTCAGTACTTC
CDR3 protein: CASSPETIAKNIQYF

D gene: TRBD1
clone size: few
V gene: TRBV5-6
CDR3 length: 16
J gene: TRBJ1-1
CDR3 DNA: TGTGCCAGCAGTCTTACCCTGGACAGGGGGTACACTGAAGCTTTCTTT
CDR3 protein: CASSLTLDRGYTEAFF

D gene: TRBD1
clone size: many
V gene: TRBV20-1
CDR3 length: 15
J gene: TRBJ1-5
CDR3 DNA: TGCAGTGCTAGTCTGACAGGGGAAGAAAGTCAGCCCCAGCATTTT
CDR3 protein: CSASLTGEESQPQHF

D gene: TRBD2
clone size: few
V gene: TRBV3-1
CDR3 length: 15
J gene: TRBJ2-7
CDR3 DNA: TGTGCCAGCAGCCTATGGACTAGCGGGAGGGGTCCCCAGTACTTC
CDR3 protein: CASSLWTSGRGPQYF

D gene: .
clone size: .
V gene: TRBV7-2
CDR3 length: 14
J gene: TRBJ2-2
CDR3 DNA: TGTGCCATCAAAATCGGGGCGGGGACCGGGGAGCTGTTTTTT
CDR3 protein: CAIKIGAGTGELFF

D gene: .
clone size: .
V gene: TRBV9
CDR3 length: 15
J gene: TRBJ2-7
CDR3 DNA: TGTGCCAGCAGCGTAGGAGTACTACTTTACAATGAGCAGTACTTC
CDR3 protein: CASSVGVLLYNEQYF

D gene: .
clone size: few
V gene: TRBV5-1
CDR3 length: 13
J gene: TRBJ1-2
CDR3 DNA: TGCGCCAGCAGCTCTGTGGAAGGGGATGGCTACACCTTC
CDR3 protein: CASSSVEGDGYTF

D gene: .
clone size: .
V gene: TRBV5-1
CDR3 length: 14
J gene: TRBJ2-3
CDR3 DNA: TGCGCCAGCAGCGCAGGCCCCCTTTCAGATGCGCAGTATTTT
CDR3 protein: CASSAGPLSDAQYF

D gene: .
clone size: .
V gene: TRBV5-1
CDR3 length: 14
J gene: TRBJ2-3
CDR3 DNA: TGCGCCAGCAGCTTCGAGACTAGTGCTGGGACGCAGTATTTT
CDR3 protein: CASSFETSAGTQYF

D gene: .
clone size: few
V gene: TRBV29-1
CDR3 length: 13
J gene: TRBJ2-3
CDR3 DNA: TGCAGCGACGAGGGGCCAGCTCGGGATACGCAGTATTTT
CDR3 protein: CSDEGPARDTQYF

D gene: TRBD2
clone size: .
V gene: TRBV7-9
CDR3 length: 17
J gene: TRBJ2-1
CDR3 DNA: TGTGCCAGCAGCTCATGGGAGGCTAGCGGGAGTAGGAATGAGCAGTTCTTC
CDR3 protein: CASSSWEASGSRNEQFF

D gene: .
clone size: many
V gene: TRBV10-3
CDR3 length: 14
J gene: TRBJ2-1
CDR3 DNA: TGTGCCATCAGTGAGCATCGGGGGTACAATGAGCAGTTCTTC
CDR3 protein: CAISEHRGYNEQFF

D gene: TRBD2
clone size: few
V gene: TRBV20-1
CDR3 length: 19
J gene: TRBJ2-3
CDR3 DNA: TGCAGTGCTAGAGATAAAGGGACCGGGACTAGGATCTTCACAGATACGCAGTATTTT
CDR3 protein: CSARDKGTGTRIFTDTQYF

D gene: TRBD1
clone size: .
V gene: TRBV29-1
CDR3 length: 12
J gene: TRBJ1-1
CDR3 DNA: TGCAGCGTGATGGGACAGCAGAATGAAGCTTTCTTT
CDR3 protein: CSVMGQQNEAFF

D gene: TRBD2
clone size: .
V gene: TRBV6-5
CDR3 length: 16
J gene: TRBJ2-5
CDR3 DNA: TGTGCCAGCAGTTATTGGAGGGAGGGCCGGGAAGAGACCCAGTACTTC
CDR3 protein: CASSYWREGREETQYF

D gene: .
clone size: few
V gene: TRBV4-2
CDR3 length: 17
J gene: TRBJ2-5
CDR3 DNA: TGTGCCAGCAGCCAAGATTCTAAGGCGGGGTCCGAGGAGACCCAGTACTTC
CDR3 protein: CASSQDSKAGSEETQYF

D gene: .
clone size: .
V gene: TRBV7-9
CDR3 length: 14
J gene: TRBJ1-1
CDR3 DNA: TGTGCCAGCTCCCAGGGTGGCGGCCACACTGAAGCTTTCTTT
CDR3 protein: CASSQGGGHTEAFF

D gene: .
clone size: many
V gene: TRBV30
CDR3 length: 11
J gene: TRBJ2-5
CDR3 DNA: TGTGCCTGGAGTGCCCAAGAGACCCAGTACTTC
CDR3 protein: CAWSAQETQYF

D gene: TRBD2
clone size: .
V gene: TRBV20-1
CDR3 length: 16
J gene: TRBJ2-1
CDR3 DNA: TGCAGTGCTACCCGTCTAGCGGGGAGCTCCTACAATGAGCAGTTCTTC
CDR3 protein: CSATRLAGSSYNEQFF

D gene: TRBD1
clone size: few
V gene: TRBV29-1
CDR3 length: 12
J gene: TRBJ1-1
CDR3 DNA: TGCAGCGTGGGGAGGACAGGAGATGAAGCTTTCTTT
CDR3 protein: CSVGRTGDEAFF

D gene: TRBD2
clone size: .
V gene: TRBV6-1
CDR3 length: 18
J gene: TRBJ2-7
CDR3 DNA: TGTGCCAGCAGTAAACGGGGGGGTTCAGGATGGAACGTCTACGAGCAGTACTTC
CDR3 protein: CASSKRGGSGWNVYEQYF

D gene: TRBD1
clone size: many
V gene: TRBV6-2/TRBV6-3
CDR3 length: 13
J gene: TRBJ2-7
CDR3 DNA: TGTGCCAGCAAAGGGACAGGGGACTACGAGCAGTACTTC
CDR3 protein: CASKGTGDYEQYF

D gene: TRBD2
clone size: few
V gene: TRBV3-1
CDR3 length: 17
J gene: TRBJ2-1
CDR3 DNA: TGTGCCAGCAGCCTTGAACTAGCGGGAGGGGGAATGATCGGGCAGTTCTTC
CDR3 protein: CASSLELAGGGMIGQFF

D gene: TRBD2
clone size: few
V gene: TRBV5-1
CDR3 length: 16
J gene: TRBJ2-7
CDR3 DNA: TGCGCCAGCAGCTTGGATCTAGCGGGAGGGCCTAACGAGCAGTACTTC
CDR3 protein: CASSLDLAGGPNEQYF

D gene: .
clone size: .
V gene: TRBV28
CDR3 length: 12
J gene: TRBJ1-5
CDR3 DNA: TGTGCCAGCAGCCAGGGACATCAGCCCCAGCATTTT
CDR3 protein: CASSQGHQPQHF

D gene: TRBD1
clone size: .
V gene: TRBV4-1
CDR3 length: 17
J gene: TRBJ2-7
CDR3 DNA: TGCGCCAGCAGCCAAGATCTGGGGACAGAAAGCTCCTACGAGCAGTACTTC
CDR3 protein: CASSQDLGTESSYEQYF